Shown below are 26 T cell receptor beta chains from a single sample sequenced in a study of T cells in localized non-small cell lung cancer. The assay was immunoSEQ multiplex PCR, and TCRdb's table has in-frame clones only and misses some. Of around 34,000 clones in the sample, 93% were seen once. The source material was peripheral blood, sampled before any cancer treatment. These receptors all stem from a female donor older than 55 with stage I lung adenocarcinoma.

The chain joins TRBV7-2 to TRBJ2-4; TRBD1 matches 8 bases. The CDR3 sequence is 15 residues long. Unmatched junction bases numbered 12, after V lost 7 bases and J lost 7 bases. Germline CDR1 and CDR2: SGHTA and FQGNSA. The CDR3 here is CASTKRTGTGNIQYF. The DNA of the CDR3 is TGTGCCAGCACCAAACGGACAGGGACGGGGAACATTCAGTACTTC.

V and J are TRBV4-1 and TRBJ2-2; TRBD1 agrees at 8 bases. This CDR3 region has 17 residues. The V gene's germline CDR1 is MGHRA and CDR2 YSYEKL. J gave up 1 base and V 1 base, and 5 bases lay outside the gene matches. The CDR3 loop reads CASSQARTGMNTGELFF. CDR3 in DNA: TGCGCCAGCAGCCAAGCTAGGACAGGGATGAACACCGGGGAGCTGTTTTTT.

The J gene is TRBJ2-7, the V gene TRBV11-3, with 8 bases lining up with TRBD1. The germline V gene encodes CDR1 SGHNT and CDR2 YENEEA. This CDR3 has 15 residues. V dropped 1 base and J dropped 2; count of bases not matched to a gene: 4. This chain's CDR3 is CASSLGRGPTYEQYF. Written as DNA, the CDR3 is TGTGCCAGCAGCTTAGGCAGGGGGCCGACCTACGAGCAGTACTTC.

This clone was observed a single time. This chain uses TRBV6-5 with TRBJ1-1; the D gene is possibly TRBD1 (5 bases). Germline V gene lookup returns CDR1 MNHEY and CDR2 SVGAGI. V gave up 3 bases and J gave up 2 bases, with 10 bases separating them. CDR3 length: 14 residues. The DNA for the CDR3 is TGTGCCAGCAGTTATAACGGGGGTAACACTGAAGCTTTCTTT. Amino acid sequence: CASSYNGGNTEAFF.

The V gene is TRBV4-3, the J gene TRBJ1-4; D not resolved. Looked up from germline, CDR1 is LGHNA and CDR2 is YSLEER. The CDR3 runs to 15 residues. V dropped 4 bases and J dropped 2 bases, with 11 bases sitting between them. Here the CDR3 DNA reads TGCGCCAGCAGCCCCGATTTCGGGACTAATGAAAAACTGTTTTTT. Amino acids: CASSPDFGTNEKLFF.

The chain links TRBV19 to TRBJ1-4; a weak D match, TRBD1 (5 bases). CDR3 size: 16 residues. CDR1 is LNHDA, CDR2 SQIVND, per germline (reference sequence). V was cut by 5 bases and J by 8 bases, with 21 bases left in between. The CDR3 spells CASSFSRGGEREKLFF. The CDR3 DNA sequence: TGTGCCAGTAGTTTCTCCCGGGGGGGGGAACGGGAAAAACTGTTTTTT.

The chain combines TRBV15 with TRBJ2-1; 9 positions agree with TRBD2. The CDR3 length is 15 residues. Germline loops: CDR1 LNHNV, CDR2 YYDKDF (reference sequence). The V segment lost 1 base and the J segment 9 bases; nucleotides outside the gene matches: 7. CDR3 loop: CATSRAGGRAVEQFF. Written as DNA, the CDR3 is TGTGCCACCAGCAGAGCAGGCGGGAGGGCCGTTGAGCAGTTCTTC.

The rearrangement uses TRBV7-2 and TRBJ1-3; the match to TRBD1 covers 7 bases. The CDR3 totals 17 residues. Germline assignment: CDR1 SGHTA and CDR2 FQGNSA. The V and J ends lost 3 bases and 0 bases, in that order; junction bases with no gene match: 8. The CDR3 nucleotides read TGTGCCAGCAGCTTTCGGGACAGTACACCCTCTGGAAACACCATATATTTT. Amino acids: CASSFRDSTPSGNTIYF.

V and J are TRBV30 and TRBJ1-2; 7 positions match TRBD1. The CDR3 loop spans 13 amino acids. V lost 4 bases and J lost 3; bases outside the gene matches: 5. Per the germline V gene, CDR1 is GTSNPN and CDR2 is SVGIG (reference sequence). Written as DNA, the CDR3 is TGTGCCTGGATTAGGGGGCGAGACTATGGCTACACCTTC. This gives the protein CAWIRGRDYGYTF.

CDR3 region: CASSYSQGDNQPQHF. The CDR3 DNA reads as TGTGCCAGCAGTTACTCCCAGGGGGATAATCAGCCCCAGCATTTT. This chain links TRBV6-5 with TRBJ1-5; 7 bases fit TRBD1. The CDR3 runs 15 residues. The V segment lost 0 bases and the J segment 4 bases; nucleotides outside the gene matches: 3. Germline loops: CDR1 MNHEY, CDR2 SVGAGI.

The chain employs TRBV6-5 and TRBJ2-5, with D unclear. V shed 4 bases and J shed 5 bases, with 8 bases lying between them. Germline values: CDR1 MNHEY, CDR2 SVGAGI. This CDR3 contains 12 residues. CDR3 nucleotide sequence: TGTGCCAGCAGTTCCTATGGGGAGACCCAGTACTTC. Its translation: CASSSYGETQYF.

This rearrangement joins TRBV4-2 to TRBJ1-2, with D perhaps matching TRBD1 (5 bases). Trimming shortened V by 0 bases and J by 3 bases, and 14 bases separated the two germline ends. The germline CDR1 and CDR2 sequences are LGHNA and YNFKEQ. This CDR3 spans 16 amino acids. This chain's CDR3 is CASSQDARGRDYGYTF. In DNA form, the CDR3 reads TGTGCCAGCAGCCAAGATGCAAGGGGCAGGGACTATGGCTACACCTTC.

The chain links TRBV19 to TRBJ1-1; the D is unclear. V shed 7 bases and J shed 3 bases, with 9 bases lying between them. CDR1 and CDR2 from the germline V gene are LNHDA and SQIVND (reference sequence). The CDR3 contains 12 residues. CDR3 sequence (DNA): TGTGCCAGTACCCATTGGGACACTGAAGCTTTCTTT. The encoded protein is CASTHWDTEAFF.

The chain has TRBV28 and TRBJ2-1, with D possibly matching TRBD1 (6 bases). CDR1 is MDHEN, CDR2 SYDVKM, per germline. CDR3 length: 14 residues. Trimming left V 5 bases short and J 8 bases short, with 16 bases between. In DNA, the CDR3 is TGTGCCAGCAGTCGCCGGGACAAGGGGCATGAGCAGTTCTTC. It specifies CASSRRDKGHEQFF.

The J gene is TRBJ1-1, the V gene TRBV4-3, with D unresolved. CDR3 size: 16 residues. Germline loops: CDR1 LGHNA, CDR2 YSLEER. V was trimmed by 1 base and J by 5 bases, leaving 17 bases between them. CDR3 region: CASSQGSLSRGTEAFF. CDR3 bases: TGCGCCAGCAGCCAAGGTTCTTTGAGCCGGGGAACTGAAGCTTTCTTT.

V gene TRBV30 combines with J gene TRBJ2-1; possible D gene TRBD2, 6 bases. The CDR3 has 16 residues. Germline CDR1 and CDR2: GTSNPN and SVGIG (reference sequence). The ends were cut back, 0 bases at V and 2 bases at J, with 14 bases in the middle. The CDR3 DNA is TGTGCCTGGAGTGTAATCTGGGGAGGAACCTACAATGAGCAGTTCTTC. It codes for CAWSVIWGGTYNEQFF.

Written as DNA, the CDR3 is TGTGCCAGCAGCTTGAGTTCAACAAGAGGGTACACCTTC. It specifies CASSLSSTRGYTF. This rearrangement joins TRBV5-6 to TRBJ1-2, with D unresolved. The V end lost 1 base, the J end lost 11 bases, and 15 bases lay between the germline ends. This CDR3 contains 13 residues. Germline CDR1 and CDR2: SGHDT and YYEEEE.

V usage is TRBV4-1 and J usage is TRBJ2-1, with 11 bases aligning to TRBD2. Trimming took 2 bases from V and 7 from J; bases not matched to a gene: 16. Germline CDR1 reads MGHRA; CDR2 reads YSYEKL. CDR3 length: 19 amino acids. DNA for the CDR3: TGCGCCAGCAGCCAATACGAGCCTAGCGGGAGGATGTTTCGGAATGAGCAGTTCTTC. Translated: CASSQYEPSGRMFRNEQFF.

The V gene is TRBV19, the J gene TRBJ1-5, with TRBD1 identical over 8 bases. Germline CDR1 and CDR2: LNHDA and SQIVND (reference sequence). V dropped 8 bases and J dropped 7; count of bases not matched to a gene: 7. This CDR3 has 13 amino acids. CDR3 nucleotide sequence: TGTGCCAGTGGTTACAGGGGGAGCCAGCCCCAGCATTTT. Translation gives CASGYRGSQPQHF.

This chain joins TRBV30 and TRBJ2-1; D unresolved. V lost 2 bases, J lost 4 bases, and 6 bases lay in between. In germline, CDR1 is GTSNPN, CDR2 SVGIG (reference sequence). The CDR3 spans 12 residues. The CDR3 spells CAWSSEYNEQFF. CDR3 in DNA: TGTGCCTGGAGTTCGGAGTACAATGAGCAGTTCTTC.

The chain couples TRBV6-1 to TRBJ1-1; a possible D gene is TRBD1 (6 bases). The V and J ends lost 6 bases and 2 bases respectively, with 10 bases between them. The germline CDR1 and CDR2 sequences are MNHNS and SASEGT. The CDR3 contains 13 residues. The CDR3 coding sequence is TGTGCCAGCAGCCAGGGGATAAACACTGAAGCTTTCTTT. Protein sequence: CASSQGINTEAFF.

The CDR3 region has the DNA TGTGCCAGCAGTTCAAGACTAGCGGGGGTTAGCACAGATACGCAGTATTTT. Its protein is CASSSRLAGVSTDTQYF. The rearrangement joins TRBV27 to TRBJ2-3; 12 bases line up with TRBD2. This CDR3 comprises 17 residues. The germline gives CDR1 MNHEY, CDR2 SMNVEV (reference sequence). V lost 4 bases, J lost 0 bases, and 5 bases stayed unmatched.

V gene TRBV7-8 combines with J gene TRBJ1-2; 9 bases are shared with TRBD1. Unmatched junction bases numbered 9, after V lost 5 bases and J lost 5 bases. The CDR3 consists of 15 residues. CDR1 is SGHVS and CDR2 is FQNEAQ in the germline V gene. The DNA of the CDR3 is TGTGCCAGCAGCCTCGGACAGGGGCTAAAGTATGGCTACACCTTC. Protein sequence: CASSLGQGLKYGYTF.

J is TRBJ1-5 and V is TRBV19, with no clear D. The length of the CDR3 is 12 residues. The V end lost 5 bases, the J end lost 9 bases, and 11 bases lay between the germline ends. Germline lookup yields CDR1 LNHDA and CDR2 SQIVND (reference sequence). Here the CDR3 DNA reads TGTGCCAGTAGTCCCCGGGTCGGGCCCCAGCATTTT. It encodes CASSPRVGPQHF.

The gene calls are TRBV10-1 and TRBJ2-7; D is perhaps TRBD1 (6 bases). The CDR3 loop spans 17 amino acids. CDR1 and CDR2 (germline): WNHNN, SYGVQD (reference sequence). V lost 0 bases to trimming and J lost 1 base, with 16 bases between them. Here the CDR3 DNA reads TGCGCCAGCAGTGAGTCTCCACGGGACACCATGTCCTACGAGCAGTACTTC. This encodes CASSESPRDTMSYEQYF.

The chain combines TRBV7-2 with TRBJ2-2; D call uncertain. Germline V CDR1 and CDR2: SGHTA, FQGNSA. The CDR3 runs to 12 residues. Deletions cut 4 bases from V and 1 base from J, with 1 base between. The CDR3 DNA is TGTGCCAGCAGCTGGAACACCGGGGAGCTGTTTTTT. Translation: CASSWNTGELFF.